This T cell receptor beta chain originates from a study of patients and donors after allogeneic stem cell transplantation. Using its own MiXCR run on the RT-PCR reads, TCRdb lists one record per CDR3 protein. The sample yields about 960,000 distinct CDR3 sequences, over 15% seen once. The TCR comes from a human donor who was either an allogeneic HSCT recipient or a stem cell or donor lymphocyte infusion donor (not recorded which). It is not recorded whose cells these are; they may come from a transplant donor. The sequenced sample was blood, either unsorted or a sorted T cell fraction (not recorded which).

This CDR3 reads CASSLSSGTGTDTQYF. The DNA of the CDR3 is TGTGCCAGCAGCTTAAGTAGCGGTACGGGCACAGATACGCAGTATTTT. The chain has TRBV7-9 and TRBJ2-3; possible D gene TRBD2, 6 bases. This CDR3 is 16 amino acids long. With 2 bases removed from V and 1 base from J, the gap between germline ends came to 13 bases. The V gene's germline CDR1 is SEHNR and CDR2 FQNEAQ (reference sequence).